This T cell receptor beta chain was recorded in a study of T cell responses to AZD1222 COVID-19 vaccine. Study-level points and caveats: Baseline antibody screening turned up just six seropositive AZD1222 recipients. At 160-218 and 743-854, vaccine-associated CD4 TCRs were dominant, and they spanned spike. Females outnumbered males among donors, who were mostly white British; clonal diversity was possibly underestimated. Sampling captured repertoires only after the peak T cell response.

This clone was seen only once. What it binds is unknown. Profiling relied on immunoSEQ multiplex PCR, and the TCRdb table lists in-frame clones only, not all of them. The profile shows about 140,000 clones, roughly nine tenths of them singletons. The V end lost 3 bases, the J end lost 6 bases, and 3 bases lay between the germline ends. The CDR3 runs to 10 residues. CDR1 is DFQATT and CDR2 is SNEGSKA in the germline V gene (reference sequence). The TCR originated in an adult who received the AZD1222 COVID-19 vaccine. The rearrangement links TRBV20-1 to TRBJ2-1; D gene unclear. The starting material was peripheral blood, obtained 28 days after the second AZD1222 dose. The CDR3 loop is CSASSNEQFF. The CDR3 region has the DNA TGCAGTGCTAGCAGCAATGAGCAGTTCTTC.